The rows below give T cell receptor beta chains drawn from one sample of a study of blood T cells in healthy people across ages. TCRdb reprocessed the 5' RACE reads with MiXCR, giving one entry per CDR3 protein. The table lists more than 650,000 distinct CDR3 sequences, 20% to 25% of them singletons. Sequenced material: blood. These receptors were obtained from a man aged 70 or older in good health. The CDR3 runs from the conserved cysteine through the conserved F or W. The order of the fields is J gene, D gene, V gene, CDR3 protein. A D gene is named only where the DNA matches it firmly.

>TRBJ2-5|TRBD2|TRBV12-3/TRBV12-4
CASRQLSGRSQETQYF
>TRBJ1-1|-|TRBV11-2
CASSLGRAGATEAFF
>TRBJ2-1|-|TRBV20-1
CSARDPRTYNEQFF
>TRBJ1-4|-|TRBV2
CASSPGPTRKLFF
>TRBJ1-2|-|TRBV29-1
CSVGLLGINYGYTF
>TRBJ2-1|-|TRBV10-3
CAIKGSGVNEQFF
>TRBJ2-3|-|TRBV3-1
CASSQDPSFSDTQYF
>TRBJ1-6|-|TRBV27
CASSFMGGNSPLHF
>TRBJ2-1|TRBD2|TRBV7-9
CASSSVLAGSNEQFF
>TRBJ2-4|-|TRBV21-1
CASSKLPTGRTKNIQYF